The clone carrying this T cell receptor (beta chain) has a count of ten or more. Its antigen is unidentified. One entry per CDR3 protein results from TCRdb running MiXCR on the reads. The sample shows about 340,000 distinct CDR3 sequences, 25% to 30% of them seen only once. The source of the sample is a study of T cell repertoires in cytomegalovirus infection. Study in general: Newly reported HLA-C-restricted and thoroughly characterized HLA-B-restricted CMV epitopes were employed. Public TCR beta signatures were indicative of both CMV infection and a matching HLA type.

The CDR3 has 15 residues. With 7 bases clipped from V and 5 bases from J, the junction kept 11 bases outside the gene matches. Germline V gene data show CDR1 as SGHTA and CDR2 as FQGNSA. Material: cultured PBMCs, obtained from culture after CMV antigen stimulation. This receptor was taken from a human donor in good health (CMV status not recorded). Some clones in this sample may be carry-over from other donors' samples. The rearrangement uses TRBV7-2 and TRBJ2-7; TRBD1 aligns across 10 bases. The CDR3 DNA reads TGTGCCAGCAACACCCCACGGGGACAGGGGAACGAGCAGTACTTC. It is translated as CASNTPRGQGNEQYF.